This T cell receptor (beta chain) is drawn from a study of T cells in Graves' hyperthyroidism and ophthalmopathy. In the study overall: Before any treatment, at initial diagnosis, peripheral blood was collected. Study-level results: Ophthalmopathy stood apart from stable hyperthyroidism in a 13 V-J model.

Each 10 ml fresh peripheral blood draw supplied the PBMCs. V was trimmed by 3 bases and J by 4 bases, leaving 9 bases between them. The CDR3 sequence is 13 residues long. The germline CDR1 and CDR2 sequences are SGHTA and FQGNSA. In its sample, this clonotype was seen many times. Its antigen is currently unknown. RNA transcripts were the template for amplifying TCR beta CDR3 regions. The TCR CDR3 first-round RT-PCR relied on the HTBI primer set. TCRdb itself ran the multiplex PCR reads through MiXCR, one entry per CDR3 protein. Of about 250,000 distinct CDR3 sequences detected, roughly 22% appear once; the ten largest clones hold 35% to 40%.

The V and J genes are TRBV7-2 and TRBJ1-1, with D possibly being TRBD1 (5 bases). What was sequenced was blood. This receptor was taken from a woman between 40 and 55 years old with Graves' ophthalmopathy. For the CDR3, the DNA is TGTGCCAGCAGCTTTCTGAGGGGCACTGAAGCTTTCTTT. Translating gives CASSFLRGTEAFF.